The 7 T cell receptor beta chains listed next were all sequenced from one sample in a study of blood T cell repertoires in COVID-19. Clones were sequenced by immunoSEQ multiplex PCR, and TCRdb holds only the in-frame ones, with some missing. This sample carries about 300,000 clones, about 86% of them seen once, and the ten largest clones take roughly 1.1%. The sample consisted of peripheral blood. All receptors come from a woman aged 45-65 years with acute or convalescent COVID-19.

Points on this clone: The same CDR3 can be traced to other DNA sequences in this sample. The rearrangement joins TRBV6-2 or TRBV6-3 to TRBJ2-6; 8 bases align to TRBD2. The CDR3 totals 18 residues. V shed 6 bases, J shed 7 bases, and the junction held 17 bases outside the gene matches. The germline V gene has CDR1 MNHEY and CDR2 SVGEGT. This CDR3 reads CASSLLAGPLGGANVLTF. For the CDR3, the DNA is TGTGCCAGCAGCCTCCTAGCGGGTCCTCTGGGGGGAGCCAACGTCCTGACTTTC.

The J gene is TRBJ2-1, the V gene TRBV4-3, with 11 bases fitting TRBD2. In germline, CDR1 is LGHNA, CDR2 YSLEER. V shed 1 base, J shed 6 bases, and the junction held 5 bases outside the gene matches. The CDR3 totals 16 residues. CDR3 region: CASSQALTSGSNEQFF. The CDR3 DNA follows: TGCGCCAGCAGCCAAGCGCTTACTAGCGGGAGCAATGAGCAGTTCTTC.

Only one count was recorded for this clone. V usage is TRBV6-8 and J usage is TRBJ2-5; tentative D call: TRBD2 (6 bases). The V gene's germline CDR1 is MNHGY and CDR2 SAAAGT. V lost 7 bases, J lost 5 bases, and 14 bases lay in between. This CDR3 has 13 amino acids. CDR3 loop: CASTRGGRETQYF. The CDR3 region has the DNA TGTGCCAGCACCCGAGGAGGGCGGGAGACCCAGTACTTC.

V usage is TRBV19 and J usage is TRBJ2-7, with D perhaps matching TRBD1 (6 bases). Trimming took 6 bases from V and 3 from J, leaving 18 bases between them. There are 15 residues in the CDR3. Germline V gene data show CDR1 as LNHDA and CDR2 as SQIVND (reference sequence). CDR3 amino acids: CASSKGHLRIYEQYF. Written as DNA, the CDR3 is TGTGCCAGTAGCAAGGGACACCTACGTATCTACGAGCAGTACTTC.

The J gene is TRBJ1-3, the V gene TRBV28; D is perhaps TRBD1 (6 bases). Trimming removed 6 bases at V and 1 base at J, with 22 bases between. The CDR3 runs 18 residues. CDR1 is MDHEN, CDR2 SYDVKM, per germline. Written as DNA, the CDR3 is TGTGCCAGCAGCGATCCTACCTCGCTGACAGGTTCTGGAAACACCATATATTTT. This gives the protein CASSDPTSLTGSGNTIYF.

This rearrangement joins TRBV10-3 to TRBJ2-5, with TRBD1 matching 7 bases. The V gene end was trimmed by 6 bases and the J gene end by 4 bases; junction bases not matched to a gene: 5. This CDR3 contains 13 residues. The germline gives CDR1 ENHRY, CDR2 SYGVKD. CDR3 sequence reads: CAISGTAAETQYF. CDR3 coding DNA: TGTGCCATCAGCGGGACAGCGGCAGAGACCCAGTACTTC.

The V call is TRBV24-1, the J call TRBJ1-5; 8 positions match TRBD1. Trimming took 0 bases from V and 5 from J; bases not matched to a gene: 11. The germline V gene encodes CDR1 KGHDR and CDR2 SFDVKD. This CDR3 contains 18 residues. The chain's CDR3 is CATSDLPRVDRVDQPQHF. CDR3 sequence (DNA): TGTGCCACCAGTGATTTGCCCAGAGTGGACAGGGTCGATCAGCCCCAGCATTTT.